Below are 2 T cell receptor beta chains sequenced from a single sample in a study of T-cell memory formation after mild COVID-19. In TCRdb, the 5' RACE reads were re-called with MiXCR into one record per CDR3 protein. The sample yields about half a million distinct CDR3 sequences, 18% seen once. The sample comprised PBMCs or a T cell subset sorted from them (not recorded which). The receptors stem from an adult woman who had mild COVID-19 (a few samples of this study predate the infection). Cell type and time point are not known.

V and J are TRBV7-2 and TRBJ2-1; D is perhaps TRBD1 (5 bases). CDR1 and CDR2 (germline): SGHTA, FQGNSA. Trimming took 4 bases from V and 9 from J, leaving 13 bases between them. The CDR3 spans 13 residues. The CDR3 is CASSSILRVEQFF. For the CDR3, the DNA is TGTGCCAGCAGCTCGATCCTCAGGGTTGAGCAGTTCTTC.

This chain joins TRBV5-1 and TRBJ2-2, with TRBD1 as a possible D gene (5 bases). CDR3 length: 15 residues. The V end lost 0 bases, the J end lost 7 bases, and 13 bases lay between the germline ends. Germline CDR1 SGHRS, CDR2 YFSETQ. The CDR3 loop is CASSLVGPAVGELFF. The DNA of the CDR3 is TGCGCCAGCAGCTTGGTGGGGCCCGCCGTCGGGGAGCTGTTTTTT.